These T cell receptor beta chains were read from a single sample in a study of chemoradiotherapy in HPV16-positive cancers. TCRdb's copy holds only in-frame clones and misses some; the assay was immunoSEQ multiplex PCR. Of about 1,300 clones listed, around 83% are singletons. Here the sequenced sample was tumor tissue, taken from a patient who underwent chemoradiotherapy. The receptors derive from a human donor with HPV-associated anogenital cancer. CDR3s include the opening cysteine and the closing phenylalanine or tryptophan. A D gene is named only where the DNA matches it firmly. Only some rows state a clone size, as once, few, many or a class for expanded clones.

NA,TRBV4-1,TRBJ1-6,NA,TGCGCCAGCAGCCAAGCGGGGGGGGGCTCACCCCTCCACTTT,CASSQAGGGSPLHF
NA,TRBV29-1,TRBJ2-1,NA,TGCAGCGTTGCTGCCAATGAGCAGTTCTTC,CSVAANEQFF
NA,TRBV7-9,TRBJ2-3,NA,TGTGCCAGCTCAGCTATCTCAGATACGCAGTATTTT,CASSAISDTQYF
once,TRBV6-5,TRBJ2-4,NA,TGTGCCAGCAGTTCCGGACCTTATAGCATTCAGTACTTC,CASSSGPYSIQYF
NA,TRBV25-1,TRBJ2-3,TRBD2,TGTGCCAGCAGTGGAACATCGACTAGCGGCAACACAGATACGCAGTATTTT,CASSGTSTSGNTDTQYF
NA,TRBV6-4,TRBJ1-5,NA,TGTGCCAGCAGTGAGAGCGGGGGCAATCAGCCCCAGCATTTT,CASSESGGNQPQHF
NA,TRBV7-9,TRBJ2-7,NA,TGTGCCAGCAGCTCAGGGTGGAACTACGAGCAGTACTTC,CASSSGWNYEQYF
NA,TRBV7-2,TRBJ1-5,NA,TGTGCCAGCAGCTTAGGTTCCACTAGCAATCAGCCCCAGCATTTT,CASSLGSTSNQPQHF
NA,TRBV9,TRBJ1-2,TRBD1,TGTGCCAGCAGCCCCCGGGACAGGGTGGGCTACACCTTC,CASSPRDRVGYTF
NA,TRBV19,TRBJ2-1,NA,TGTGCCAGTAGTTTGGGGGAGATCGATGAGCAGTTCTTC,CASSLGEIDEQFF
NA,TRBV10-2,TRBJ2-7,NA,TGCGCCAGCAGTGATATGGGGAGGATCTACGAGCAGTACTTC,CASSDMGRIYEQYF
few,TRBV30,TRBJ2-1,NA,TGTGCCTGGAGTGTACAGGAGGGGGGGTACAACAATGAGCAGTTCTTC,CAWSVQEGGYNNEQFF
NA,TRBV4-3,TRBJ2-6,NA,TGCGCCAGCAGCCAAGACTCAACCTCTGGGGCCAACGTCCTGACTTTC,CASSQDSTSGANVLTF
NA,TRBV18,TRBJ1-1,TRBD1,TGTGCCAGCTCACCTCTCCCTGATTTCGGAACAGGGGGGGAAGCTTTCTTT,CASSPLPDFGTGGEAFF
NA,TRBV10-3,TRBJ2-1,NA,TGTGCCATCAGTGATTCTCCGCCCAGTGAGCAGTTCTTC,CAISDSPPSEQFF
NA,TRBV19,TRBJ2-1,NA,TGTGCCAGTAGTCGACAGCGGCTGAATGAGCAGTTCTTC,CASSRQRLNEQFF
NA,TRBV5-5,TRBJ2-2,TRBD1,TGTGCCAGCAGCTTGTTTACAGGGGGCGGCACCGGGGAGCTGTTTTTT,CASSLFTGGGTGELFF
NA,TRBV4-3,TRBJ1-1,NA,TGCGCCAGCAGTCGCAGGGGGAACACTGAAGCTTTCTTT,CASSRRGNTEAFF
once,TRBV4-3,TRBJ1-1,TRBD1,TGCGCCAGCAGGGATCGACAGGGTGAAGCTTTCTTT,CASRDRQGEAFF
NA,TRBV5-6,TRBJ2-5,NA,TGTGCCAGCGAGGTTGACGGGGAGGGGGTCCAAGAGACCCAGTACTTC,CASEVDGEGVQETQYF
NA,TRBV11-2,TRBJ2-2,NA,TGTGCCAGCAGCTTATCCCGCGCGAGTGGCGGGGAGCTGTTTTTT,CASSLSRASGGELFF
once,TRBV4-3,TRBJ1-6,NA,TGCGCCAGCAGCCAAGCGCTCGCCCGGGTCGCCAATTCACCCCTCCACTTT,CASSQALARVANSPLHF
NA,TRBV25-1,TRBJ2-3,NA,TGTGCCAGCAGTGAACCAGGATCTAATACAGATACGCAGTATTTT,CASSEPGSNTDTQYF
NA,TRBV10-1,TRBJ2-3,NA,TGCGCCAGCAGCGCCCAGAGTCGCGCGCAGTATTTT,CASSAQSRAQYF
NA,TRBV12-5,TRBJ1-1,NA,TGTGCTAGTGGACTCCGGACTGAAGCTTTCTTT,CASGLRTEAFF
few,TRBV27,TRBJ1-2,TRBD1,TGTGCCAGCAGTTTGGGACAGCTCTATGGCTACACCTTC,CASSLGQLYGYTF
NA,TRBV7-9,TRBJ2-3,NA,TGTGCCAGCAGCATACGAGGAGCGGGTGGCACAGATACGCAGTATTTT,CASSIRGAGGTDTQYF
once,TRBV18,TRBJ2-5,NA,TGTGCCAGCTCAACATGGACAGCCCAAGAGACCCAGTACTTC,CASSTWTAQETQYF
NA,TRBV9,TRBJ1-1,TRBD1,TGTGCCAGCAACCCCCTCGGGACAGGGAATCAAGAAGAAGCTTTCTTT,CASNPLGTGNQEEAFF
NA,TRBV11-3,TRBJ2-1,NA,TGTGCCAGCAGCGTACCGGGGACTCTAAATGAGCAGTTCTTC,CASSVPGTLNEQFF
NA,TRBV6-4,TRBJ2-3,NA,TGTGCCAGCAGTGACTCGGCAGGTTCCCTAGATACGCAGTATTTT,CASSDSAGSLDTQYF
NA,TRBV27,TRBJ1-2,NA,TGTGCCAGCAGGACCGGGACACCGACTAACTATGGCTACACCTTC,CASRTGTPTNYGYTF
NA,TRBV4-2,TRBJ1-1,NA,TGTGCCAGCAGCCAAGTGGGAGTGACAGGGAACACTGAAGCTTTCTTT,CASSQVGVTGNTEAFF
NA,TRBV4-1,TRBJ2-3,NA,TGCGCCAGCAGCCTCAATCAGGGGGGGGATACGCAGTATTTT,CASSLNQGGDTQYF
NA,TRBV5-1,TRBJ2-5,TRBD2,TGCGCCAGCAGCTGGGGACTAGCGGGAGGGCGTCGCCAAGAGACCCAGTACTTC,CASSWGLAGGRRQETQYF
few,TRBV10-3,TRBJ2-1,TRBD1,TGTGCCATCAGATCGGGGACAGGGACGGATGAGCAGTTCTTC,CAIRSGTGTDEQFF
NA,TRBV7-9,TRBJ1-5,NA,TGTGCCAGCAGTCTAGGAGGCTCGCGAGGCAATCAGCCCCAGCATTTT,CASSLGGSRGNQPQHF
NA,TRBV6-1,TRBJ2-1,NA,TGTGCCAGCAGTGTGGGGGAAAACAATGAGCAGTTCTTC,CASSVGENNEQFF
NA,TRBV5-4,TRBJ2-3,NA,TGTGCCAGCAGCTTGGAACTTAGCAGCACAGATACGCAGTATTTT,CASSLELSSTDTQYF
NA,TRBV7-2,TRBJ1-1,NA,TGTGCCAGCAGCTTAGCGGGAGGTGTGAACACTGAAGCTTTCTTT,CASSLAGGVNTEAFF
NA,TRBV28,TRBJ1-2,NA,TGTGCCAGCAGTTTAGTTCTTCAGAGCCTCGGTGGCTACACCTTC,CASSLVLQSLGGYTF
once,TRBV6-6,TRBJ2-3,NA,TGTGCCAGCAGTTACGTGGAGACTGATACGCAGTATTTT,CASSYVETDTQYF
NA,TRBV30,TRBJ1-5,NA,TGTGCCTGGAGTCGCGGGGGTCAGCCCCAGCATTTT,CAWSRGGQPQHF
NA,TRBV30,TRBJ2-5,TRBD2,TGTGCCTGGGGCTCGGGGACGGCGGGGGGAGAGACCCAGTACTTC,CAWGSGTAGGETQYF
few,TRBV29-1,TRBJ1-1,NA,TGCAGCGTATCGACAGGCCTTGAAGCTTTCTTT,CSVSTGLEAFF
NA,TRBV7-9,TRBJ2-5,NA,TGTGCCAGCAGCTTACGTCGTGGAAGTGTCTCAGAGACCCAGTACTTC,CASSLRRGSVSETQYF
NA,TRBV2,TRBJ1-1,NA,TGTGCCAGCGGGGGGACTCAGCCGGGCACTGAAGCTTTCTTT,CASGGTQPGTEAFF
NA,TRBV5-1,TRBJ1-6,NA,TGCGCCAGCAGCGCCCTCTATAATTCACCCCTCCACTTT,CASSALYNSPLHF
NA,TRBV9,TRBJ2-5,NA,TGTGCCAGCAGCCCCTCAACACAAAGGGAGACCCAGTACTTC,CASSPSTQRETQYF
NA,TRBV19,TRBJ1-2,NA,TGTGCCAGTAGTATTACCCCTCGGCGGATCTATGGCTACACCTTC,CASSITPRRIYGYTF
NA,TRBV19,TRBJ1-3,NA,TGTGCCAGTAAAGAGAGGGACGGCCGCTCTGGAAACACCATATATTTT,CASKERDGRSGNTIYF
NA,TRBV4-2,TRBJ1-4,NA,TGTGCCAGCAGCCAGGCGTCCATCCTTGCAACTAATGAAAAACTGTTTTTT,CASSQASILATNEKLFF
NA,TRBV4-2,TRBJ2-1,TRBD2,TGTGCCAGCAGCCAACCGACTAGCGGGAGCTCCTACAATGAGCAGTTCTTC,CASSQPTSGSSYNEQFF
NA,TRBV5-1,TRBJ1-3,NA,TGCGCCAGCAGCTTGCAGGCCGACGGGAACACCATATATTTT,CASSLQADGNTIYF
NA,TRBV5-6,TRBJ1-3,NA,TGTGCCAGCAGCCCGCAGGGCACGGGAAACACCATATATTTT,CASSPQGTGNTIYF
NA,TRBV6-5,TRBJ1-1,NA,TGTGCCAGCAGTTACCAGGGGAGCACTGAAGCTTTCTTT,CASSYQGSTEAFF
NA,TRBV9,TRBJ2-3,NA,TGTGCCAGCAGCGTTAGCGCTGGCAGCACAGATACGCAGTATTTT,CASSVSAGSTDTQYF
NA,TRBV13,TRBJ2-3,NA,TGTGCCAGCAGCTTATTCACAGATACGCAGTATTTT,CASSLFTDTQYF
NA,TRBV25-1,TRBJ1-4,TRBD1,TGTGCCAGCAGTGACTACGGGACAGGGAGTGAAAAACTGTTTTTT,CASSDYGTGSEKLFF